Shown below are 8 T cell receptor beta chains from a single sample sequenced in a study of blood T cell repertoires in COVID-19. Some clones are missing from TCRdb's copy, which holds only in-frame ones; the method was immunoSEQ multiplex PCR. The data show fewer than 300,000 clones, approximately 90% seen once. Sequencing input: PBMCs or T cells enriched from blood (not recorded which). The receptors originated from a man in his forties who had recovered from COVID-19.

V is TRBV28 and J is TRBJ1-5; unclear D gene. CDR1 and CDR2 (germline): MDHEN, SYDVKM. Trimming cost V 5 bases and J 4 bases, with 3 bases left between them. CDR3 length: 11 amino acids. The CDR3 sequence: CASSLNQPQHF. The CDR3, as DNA: TGTGCCAGCAGTCTTAATCAGCCCCAGCATTTT.

This clone showed up just a few times. This chain uses TRBV10-3 with TRBJ2-1, with a weak D call TRBD2 (5 bases). Per the germline V gene, CDR1 is ENHRY and CDR2 is SYGVKD. V shed 3 bases and J shed 6 bases, with 15 bases lying between them. This CDR3 contains 15 residues. Here the CDR3 reads CAISESPGRGNEQFF. In DNA form, the CDR3 reads TGTGCCATCAGTGAAAGTCCGGGGAGAGGCAATGAGCAGTTCTTC.

This chain joins TRBV9 and TRBJ2-5; possibly TRBD1 for D (5 bases). Germline CDR1 and CDR2: SGDLS and YYNGEE. The CDR3 is made up of 16 amino acids. The V gene lost 0 bases and the J gene lost 4 bases, with 16 bases spanning the gap. CDR3 nucleotides: TGTGCCAGCAGCGTAGGGGTACAGGTCGTCCGAGAGACCCAGTACTTC. Its protein product is CASSVGVQVVRETQYF.

This sequence joins TRBV13 and TRBJ1-1, with 9 bases fitting TRBD1. CDR1 is PRHDT and CDR2 is FYEKMQ in the germline V gene (reference sequence). The CDR3 contains 16 residues. The V and J ends lost 4 bases and 6 bases, in that order; junction bases with no gene match: 12. In nucleotides, the CDR3 is TGTGCCAGCAGCTCAAAATGGGACAGGGAAACCCCTGAAGCTTTCTTT. Its translation: CASSSKWDRETPEAFF.

The CDR3 nucleotides are TGTGCCAGCAGCTTAGCCCCAGGGACAGGGAGCACTGAAGCTTTCTTT. Its translation is CASSLAPGTGSTEAFF. The chain is built from TRBV11-3 and TRBJ1-1; 9 bases fit TRBD1. The CDR3 runs to 16 residues. V lost 1 base, J lost 4 bases, and 7 bases stayed unmatched. Germline V gene lookup returns CDR1 SGHNT and CDR2 YENEEA.

The chain couples TRBV15 to TRBJ2-7; 7 nucleotides match TRBD1. From germline, CDR1 is LNHNV and CDR2 YYDKDF (reference sequence). The CDR3 has 16 residues. The ends lost 5 bases at V and 0 bases at J; junction bases unmatched: 10. CDR3 DNA sequence: TGTGCCACCAGCGACGTGGCTACAGGGGCCTCCTACGAGCAGTACTTC. The encoded protein is CATSDVATGASYEQYF. Looking up the rest from reference TRBV15 and TRBJ2-7 gives the full variable domain: DAMVIQNPRYQVTQFGKPVTLSCSQTLNHNVMYWYQQKSSQAPKLLFHYYDKDFNNEADTPDNFQSRRPNTSFCFLDIRSPGLGDTAMYLCATSDVATGASYEQYFGPGTRLTVT.

This chain links TRBV29-1 with TRBJ2-1; TRBD2 aligns across 13 bases. This CDR3 contains 16 residues. The germline CDR1 and CDR2 sequences are SQVTM and ANQGSEA. J gave up 7 bases and V 5 bases, and 11 bases lay outside the gene matches. The CDR3 DNA is TGCAGCGTTACCCGACTAGCGGGAGGTATGGGAAATGAGCAGTTCTTC. It specifies CSVTRLAGGMGNEQFF.

A single count supports this clone. The chain employs TRBV30 and TRBJ1-2; 7 nucleotides agree with TRBD1. V lost 6 bases, J lost 8 bases, and 9 bases stayed unmatched. CDR1 and CDR2 (germline): GTSNPN, SVGIG (reference sequence). The CDR3 sequence is 12 residues long. The CDR3 DNA is TGTGCCTGTACCAGGGGGGCGCGAGGCTACACCTTC. Its protein is CACTRGARGYTF.